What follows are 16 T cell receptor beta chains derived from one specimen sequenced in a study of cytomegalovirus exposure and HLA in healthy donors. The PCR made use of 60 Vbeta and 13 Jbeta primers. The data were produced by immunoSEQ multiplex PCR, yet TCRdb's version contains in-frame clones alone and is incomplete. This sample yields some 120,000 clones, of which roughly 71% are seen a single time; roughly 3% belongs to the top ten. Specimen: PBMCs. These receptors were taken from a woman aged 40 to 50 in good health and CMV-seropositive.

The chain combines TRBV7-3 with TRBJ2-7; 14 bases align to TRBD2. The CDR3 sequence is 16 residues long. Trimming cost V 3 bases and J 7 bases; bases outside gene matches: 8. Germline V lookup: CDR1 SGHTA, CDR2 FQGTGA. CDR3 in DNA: TGTGCCAGCAGCTTGACTAGCGGGGGGGCCCCTCGGGAGCAGTACTTC. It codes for CASSLTSGGAPREQYF.

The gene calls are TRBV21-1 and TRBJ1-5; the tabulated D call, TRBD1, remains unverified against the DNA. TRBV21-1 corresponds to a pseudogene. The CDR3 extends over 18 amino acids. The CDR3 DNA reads TGTGCCAGCAGCAAGTGGGACAGGGAGGATTGGAGCAATCAGCCCCAGCATTTT. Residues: CASSKWDREDWSNQPQHF.

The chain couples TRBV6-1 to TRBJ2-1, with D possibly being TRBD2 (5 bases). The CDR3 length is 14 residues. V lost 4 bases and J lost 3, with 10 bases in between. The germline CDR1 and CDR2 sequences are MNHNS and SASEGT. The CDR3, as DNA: TGTGCCAGCAGTGTGGGAGCGAGCTACAATGAGCAGTTCTTC. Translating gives CASSVGASYNEQFF.

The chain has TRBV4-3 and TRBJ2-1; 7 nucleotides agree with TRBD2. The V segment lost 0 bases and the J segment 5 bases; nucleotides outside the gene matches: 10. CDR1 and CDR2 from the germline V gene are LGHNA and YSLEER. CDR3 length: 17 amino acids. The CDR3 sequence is CASSQDMAAGVNNEQFF. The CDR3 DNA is TGCGCCAGCAGCCAAGATATGGCTGCGGGAGTAAACAATGAGCAGTTCTTC.

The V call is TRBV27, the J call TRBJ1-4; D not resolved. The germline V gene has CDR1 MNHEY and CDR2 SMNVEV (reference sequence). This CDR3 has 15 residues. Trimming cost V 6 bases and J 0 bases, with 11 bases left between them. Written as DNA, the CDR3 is TGTGCCAGCAGGTTAGGAGGAGCAACTAATGAAAAACTGTTTTTT. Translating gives CASRLGGATNEKLFF.

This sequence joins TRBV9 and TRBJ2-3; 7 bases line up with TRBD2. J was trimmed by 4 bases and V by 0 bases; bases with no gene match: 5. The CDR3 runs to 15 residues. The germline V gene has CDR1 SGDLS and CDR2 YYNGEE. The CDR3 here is CASSVVAGVADTQYF. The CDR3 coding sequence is TGTGCCAGCAGCGTAGTGGCGGGAGTCGCAGATACGCAGTATTTT.

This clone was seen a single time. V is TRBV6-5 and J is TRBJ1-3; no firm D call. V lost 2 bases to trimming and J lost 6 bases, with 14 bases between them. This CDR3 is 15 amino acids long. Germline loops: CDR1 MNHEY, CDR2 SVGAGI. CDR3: CASSYGPGEPNTIYF. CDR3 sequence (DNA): TGTGCCAGCAGTTACGGGCCCGGGGAGCCAAACACCATATATTTT.

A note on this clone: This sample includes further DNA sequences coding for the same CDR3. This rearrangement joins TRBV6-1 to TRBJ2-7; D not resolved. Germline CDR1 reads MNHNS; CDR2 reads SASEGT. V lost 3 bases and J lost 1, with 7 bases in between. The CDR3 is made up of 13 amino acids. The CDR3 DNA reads TGTGCCAGCAGTGAGCCAGGTTCCTACGAGCAGTACTTC. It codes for CASSEPGSYEQYF.

CDR3 DNA sequence: TGTGCCAGCAGCTTAGAAAGCAAAAGCTCCTATAATTCACCCCTCCACTTT. It is translated as CASSLESKSSYNSPLHF. The chain couples TRBV7-9 to TRBJ1-6; D remains ambiguous. The CDR3 totals 17 residues. V lost 1 base to trimming and J lost 0 bases, with 10 bases between them. Germline loops: CDR1 SEHNR, CDR2 FQNEAQ (reference sequence).

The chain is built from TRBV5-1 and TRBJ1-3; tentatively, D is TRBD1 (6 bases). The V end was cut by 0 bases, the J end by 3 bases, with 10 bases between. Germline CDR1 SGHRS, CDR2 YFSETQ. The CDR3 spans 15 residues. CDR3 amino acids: CASSLDPGDGNTIYF. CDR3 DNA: TGCGCCAGCAGCTTGGACCCAGGGGATGGAAACACCATATATTTT.

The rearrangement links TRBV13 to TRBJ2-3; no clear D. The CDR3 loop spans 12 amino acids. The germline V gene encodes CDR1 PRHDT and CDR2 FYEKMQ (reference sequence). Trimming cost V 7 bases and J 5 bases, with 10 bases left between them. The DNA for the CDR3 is TGTGCCAGCACTATCGATGGAGATACGCAGTATTTT. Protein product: CASTIDGDTQYF.

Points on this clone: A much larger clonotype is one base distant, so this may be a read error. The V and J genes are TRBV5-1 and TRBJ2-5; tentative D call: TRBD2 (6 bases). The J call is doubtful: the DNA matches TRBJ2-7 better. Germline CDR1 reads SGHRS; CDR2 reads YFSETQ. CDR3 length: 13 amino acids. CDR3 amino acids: CASSLEGRYEQYF. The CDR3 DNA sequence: TGCGCCAGCAGCTTGGAAGGGAGGTACGAGCAGTACTTC.

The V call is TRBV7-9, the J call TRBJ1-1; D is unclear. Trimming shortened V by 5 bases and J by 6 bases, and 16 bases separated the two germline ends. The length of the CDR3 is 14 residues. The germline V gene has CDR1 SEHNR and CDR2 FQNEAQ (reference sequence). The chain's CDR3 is CASSLNYANSEAFF. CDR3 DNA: TGTGCCAGCAGCCTAAACTACGCAAACTCTGAAGCTTTCTTT.

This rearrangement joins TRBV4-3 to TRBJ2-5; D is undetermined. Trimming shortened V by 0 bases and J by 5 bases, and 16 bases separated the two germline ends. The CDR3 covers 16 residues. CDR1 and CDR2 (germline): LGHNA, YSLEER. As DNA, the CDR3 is TGCGCCAGCAGCCAAGATACGGCCAGGTTGGGCGAGACCCAGTACTTC. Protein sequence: CASSQDTARLGETQYF.

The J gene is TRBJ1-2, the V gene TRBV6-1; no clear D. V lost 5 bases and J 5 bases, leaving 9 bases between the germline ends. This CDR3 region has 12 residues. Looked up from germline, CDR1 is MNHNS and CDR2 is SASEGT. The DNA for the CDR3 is TGTGCCAGCAGTACATCGATTTATGGCTACACCTTC. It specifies CASSTSIYGYTF.

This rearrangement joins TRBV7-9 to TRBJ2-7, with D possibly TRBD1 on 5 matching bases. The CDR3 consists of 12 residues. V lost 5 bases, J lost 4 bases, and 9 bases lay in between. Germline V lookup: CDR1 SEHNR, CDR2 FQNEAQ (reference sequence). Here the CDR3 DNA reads TGTGCCAGCAGCCCTGACAGATACGAGCAGTACTTC. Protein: CASSPDRYEQYF.